Here is one T cell receptor beta chain with its context. The antigen remains unidentified. A second PCR, run for roughly 7 to 12 cycles, used a sample-barcoded 5' primer plus a J-beta primer mix. TCRdb recomputed calls from the 5' RACE reads with MiXCR, one row per CDR3 protein. The table records fewer than 1,000,000 distinct CDR3 sequences, around 43% of them present only once. J lost 5 bases, V lost 5 bases, and 14 bases had no gene match. Germline CDR1 and CDR2: MDHEN and SYDVKM. The CDR3 loop spans 16 amino acids. The sample originates from a study of blood T cells in healthy people across ages. Study conclusions and caveats: Naive CD4+ cells and diversity were both higher in long-lived donors than in aged donors. With age, beta diversity per million T cells declined roughly linearly, significantly by approximately 40.

Collection of 8.5 to 10 milliliters of peripheral blood was performed for each donor. The sequenced material came from blood. The receptor's source is a man aged 60-69 years in good health. The chain carries TRBV28 and TRBJ1-1; 7 positions match TRBD1. The CDR3 spells CASSPVGAGGGTEAFF. The CDR3 DNA follows: TGTGCCAGCAGTCCAGTTGGAGCAGGGGGAGGTACTGAAGCTTTCTTT. The whole variable domain, remainder taken from reference TRBV28 and TRBJ1-1, is DVKVTQSSRYLVKRTGEKVFLECVQDMDHENMFWYRQDPGLGLRLIYFSYDVKMKEKGDIPEGYSVSREKKERFSLILESASTNQTSMYLCASSPVGAGGGTEAFFGQGTRLTVV.